Below, one T cell receptor (beta chain) is given with its context. What it binds is unknown. For the second PCR, which ran for 7 to 11 cycles, a sample-barcoded 5' primer and a J-beta primer mix were used. One entry per CDR3 protein results from TCRdb running MiXCR on the 5' RACE reads. The sample consists of 1.2 million to 1.5 million distinct CDR3 sequences, almost 60% of them appearing once. The data are from a study of blood T cells in healthy people across ages. This CDR3 spans 15 amino acids. The V gene's germline CDR1 is MNHNY and CDR2 SVGAGI (reference sequence). Trimming took 7 bases from V and 4 from J; bases not matched to a gene: 10. Findings and limits, study-wide: There was a strong correlation between TCR beta diversity and naive T cell percentage.

V usage is TRBV6-6 and J usage is TRBJ1-5; 7 bases are shared with TRBD1. This sequence originates from a man younger than 30 in good health. The sample was blood. The CDR3 loop reads CASITGVSPNQPQHF. CDR3 sequence (DNA): TGTGCCAGCATCACAGGGGTTTCCCCGAATCAGCCCCAGCATTTT.